The entry below describes one TCR beta chain. At least ten counts were recorded for this clonotype. Its target antigen remains unknown. No much larger clone is present one base from it, and per-base qualities are unavailable. The treatment or condition label for this specimen denotes: allogeneic hematopoietic cell transplantation with graft depleted of TCRalphabeta T cells and CD19 B cells. The children who served as transplant recipients had been given grafts of TCRalphabeta/CD19-depleted allogeneic hematopoietic cells. The record originates from a study of T-cell reconstitution after alpha-beta-depleted transplantation in children (dated by TCRdb to about 2016). At the level of the whole study: Using TCR repertoire profiling, the study quantitatively followed how T-cell immune reconstitution unfolded in children after TCRalphabeta/CD19-depleted allogeneic hematopoietic cell transplantation. Study-level results and caveats: The apparently early recovery of alphabetaT-cell counts about two months after transplant reportedly depended on only several hundred rapidly expanded clones that came from non-depleted graft cells. In some patients, high TCRbeta diversity at day 60 was attributed to recipient T cells and intrathymic progenitors that had survived conditioning. Over the following months the frequencies of hyperexpanded clones went down, and after one year T-cell counts and TCRbeta diversity were mostly credited to newly produced T cells.

Library construction relied on PCR. The sequencing machine was an Illumina HiSeq 2500. TCR library preparation used molecular barcoding, with unique molecular identifiers applied to normalize quantification of the TCRbeta repertoire. TCRdb reworked the public reads: Q25 trimming with fastp, MiXCR clone assembly, productive beta chains retained. Every entry covers one CDR3 protein and lists the most common genes and DNA from its rows. This sample has hundreds of thousands of distinct CDR3 sequences in its table, and around 13% of those were observed once. The ten largest clonotypes hold 0.79% of the sample. The receptor was isolated from a girl between 2 and 10 years old with congenital amegakaryocytic thrombocytopenia, due to receive a stem cell transplant. Sequenced material: PBMCs, taken before TCRalphabeta/CD19-depleted stem cell transplant.

The DNA reads TGTGCCAGCAGTGAAATAAGTGGAGGGCAGTACTTC. The encoded protein is CASSEISGGQYF. This chain is built from TRBV2 and TRBJ2-7; the D region possibly corresponds to TRBD2 (5 bases align). The CDR3 runs 12 amino acids, cysteine and phenylalanine included. Only the CDR3 region is kept as DNA, spanning 36 bases read in frame from base 1. CDR1 and CDR2 are read off the germline V gene as SNHLY and FYNNEI. Trimming takes 2 bases from V and 9 bases from J, and the germline ends sit 11 bases apart.